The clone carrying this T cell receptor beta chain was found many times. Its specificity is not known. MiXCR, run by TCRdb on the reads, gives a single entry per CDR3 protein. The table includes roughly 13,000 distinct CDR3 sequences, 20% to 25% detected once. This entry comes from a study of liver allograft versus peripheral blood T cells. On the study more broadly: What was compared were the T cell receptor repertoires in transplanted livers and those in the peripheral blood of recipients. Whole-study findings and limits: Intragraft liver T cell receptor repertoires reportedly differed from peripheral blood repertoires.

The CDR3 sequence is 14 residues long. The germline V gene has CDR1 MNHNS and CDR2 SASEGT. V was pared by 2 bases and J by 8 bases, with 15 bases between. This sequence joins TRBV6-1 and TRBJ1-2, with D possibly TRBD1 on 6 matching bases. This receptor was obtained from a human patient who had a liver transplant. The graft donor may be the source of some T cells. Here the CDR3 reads CASSESGGPGGYTF. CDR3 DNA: TGTGCCAGCAGTGAAAGCGGGGGCCCAGGGGGCTACACCTTC.